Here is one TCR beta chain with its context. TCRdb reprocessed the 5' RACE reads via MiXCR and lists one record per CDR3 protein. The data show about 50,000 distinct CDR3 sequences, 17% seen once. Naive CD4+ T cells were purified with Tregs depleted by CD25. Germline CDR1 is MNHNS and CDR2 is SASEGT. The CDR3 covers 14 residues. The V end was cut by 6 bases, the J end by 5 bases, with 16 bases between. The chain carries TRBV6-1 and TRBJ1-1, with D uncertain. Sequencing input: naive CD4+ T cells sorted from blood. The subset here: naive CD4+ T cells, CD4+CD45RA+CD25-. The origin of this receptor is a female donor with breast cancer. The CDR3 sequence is CASSNEEGITEAFF. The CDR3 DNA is TGTGCCAGCAGCAACGAGGAGGGTATTACTGAAGCTTTCTTT.